This T cell receptor (beta chain) was recovered during a study of identical twins. CDR3 length: 15 amino acids. CDR1 LNHDA and CDR2 SQIVND come from the germline V gene (reference sequence). Trimming took 3 bases from V and 1 from J, leaving 11 bases between them. As to this clonotype: Its antigen is unidentified.

Using its own MiXCR run on the 5' RACE reads, TCRdb lists one record per CDR3 protein. The sample gives just over 500,000 distinct CDR3 sequences, under 25% of which show up once; about 0.93% is in the top ten. Overall study findings and caveats: Twins showed weaker excess sharing in their beta out-of-frame sequences. Carriage of fewer insertions was seen in abundant cord blood beta clonotypes, whereas memory repertoires showed none.

These sequences were also reported in another study, on T cells expressing NK-cell markers.

The rearrangement uses TRBV19 and TRBJ2-3; D gene ambiguous. The sequence was collected from a woman aged 18-30 years in good health. What was sequenced was CD4+ T cells sorted from blood. The CDR3 here is CASSIWRQGTDTQYF. DNA of the CDR3: TGTGCCAGTAGTATCTGGCGGCAGGGCACAGATACGCAGTATTTT.